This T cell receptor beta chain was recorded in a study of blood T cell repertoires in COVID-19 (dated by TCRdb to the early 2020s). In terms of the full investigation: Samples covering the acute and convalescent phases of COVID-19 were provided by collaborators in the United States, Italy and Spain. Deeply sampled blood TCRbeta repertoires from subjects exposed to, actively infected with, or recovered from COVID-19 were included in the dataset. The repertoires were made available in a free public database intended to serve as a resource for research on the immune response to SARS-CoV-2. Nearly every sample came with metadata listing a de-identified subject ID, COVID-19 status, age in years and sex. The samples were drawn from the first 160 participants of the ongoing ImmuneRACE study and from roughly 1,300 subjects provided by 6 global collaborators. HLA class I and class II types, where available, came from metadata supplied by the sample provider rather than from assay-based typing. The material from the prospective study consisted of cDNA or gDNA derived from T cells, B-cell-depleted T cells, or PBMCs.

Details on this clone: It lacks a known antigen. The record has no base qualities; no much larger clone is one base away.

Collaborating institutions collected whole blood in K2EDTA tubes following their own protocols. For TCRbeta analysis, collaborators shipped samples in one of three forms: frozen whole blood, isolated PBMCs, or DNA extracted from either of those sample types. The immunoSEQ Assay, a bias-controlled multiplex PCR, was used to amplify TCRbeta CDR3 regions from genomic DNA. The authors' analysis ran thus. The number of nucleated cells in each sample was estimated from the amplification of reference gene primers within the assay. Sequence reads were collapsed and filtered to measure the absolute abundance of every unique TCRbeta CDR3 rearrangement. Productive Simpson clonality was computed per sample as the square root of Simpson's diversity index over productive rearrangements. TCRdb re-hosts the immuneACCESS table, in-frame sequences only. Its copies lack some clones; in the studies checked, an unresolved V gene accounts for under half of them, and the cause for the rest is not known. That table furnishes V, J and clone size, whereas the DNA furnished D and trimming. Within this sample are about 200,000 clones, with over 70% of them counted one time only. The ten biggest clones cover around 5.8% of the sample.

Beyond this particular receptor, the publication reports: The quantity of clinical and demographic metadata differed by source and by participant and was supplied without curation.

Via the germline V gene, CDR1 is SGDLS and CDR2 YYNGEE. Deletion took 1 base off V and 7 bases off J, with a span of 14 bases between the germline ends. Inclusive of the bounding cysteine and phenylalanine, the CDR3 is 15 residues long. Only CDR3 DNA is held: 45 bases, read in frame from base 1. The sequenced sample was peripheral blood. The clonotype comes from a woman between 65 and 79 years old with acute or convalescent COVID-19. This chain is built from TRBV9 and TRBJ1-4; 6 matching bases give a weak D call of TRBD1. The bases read TGTGCCAGCAGCGTATTAGGGGGTTGGGGTGAAAAACTGTTTTTT. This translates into CASSVLGGWGEKLFF. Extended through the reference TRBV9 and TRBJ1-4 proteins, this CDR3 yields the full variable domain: DSGVTQTPKHLITATGQRVTLRCSPRSGDLSVYWYQQSLDQGLQFLIQYYNGEERAKGNILERFSAQQFPDLHSELNLSSLELGDSALYFCASSVLGGWGEKLFFGSGTQLSVL.